This T cell receptor beta chain was retrieved from a study of regulatory T cells in long-lasting Graves disease. Time point noted: newly diagnosed GD, antithyroid drugs for less than 3 months. The TCR library was made from RNA that had been extracted from PBMCs in TRIzol. In its sample, this clonotype was seen many times. Germline CDR1 DFQATT, CDR2 SNEGSKA (reference sequence). J gave up 7 bases and V 2 bases, and 6 bases lay outside the gene matches. The CDR3 extends over 14 amino acids. Building the TCR beta libraries relied on iRepertoire HTBI primers, and CDR3 regions underwent Arm-PCR. TCRdb reanalysed the multiplex PCR reads using MiXCR and keeps one entry per CDR3 protein. The data contain approximately 400,000 distinct CDR3 sequences, 14% to 15% of them singletons. This sample was shared with a second study, whose subject was T cells in Graves' hyperthyroidism and ophthalmopathy. That publication notes: Those patients with uncontrolled infection, other autoimmune disease, pregnancy or lactation were excluded. In the first-round RT-PCR of the TCR CDR3, the HTBI primer set was used. A model using 13 V-J features told ophthalmopathy apart from stable hyperthyroidism.

The sequence was collected from a woman in her twenties or thirties with Graves disease. This sequence joins TRBV20-1 and TRBJ2-3; 10 bases agree with TRBD2. The specimen was peripheral blood mononuclear cells (PBMCs), collected at new diagnosis, from a patient treated with antithyroid drugs. The CDR3 DNA reads as TGCAGTGCTAGACTAGCGGGAGAGGGGAATACGCAGTATTTT. The encoded protein is CSARLAGEGNTQYF.